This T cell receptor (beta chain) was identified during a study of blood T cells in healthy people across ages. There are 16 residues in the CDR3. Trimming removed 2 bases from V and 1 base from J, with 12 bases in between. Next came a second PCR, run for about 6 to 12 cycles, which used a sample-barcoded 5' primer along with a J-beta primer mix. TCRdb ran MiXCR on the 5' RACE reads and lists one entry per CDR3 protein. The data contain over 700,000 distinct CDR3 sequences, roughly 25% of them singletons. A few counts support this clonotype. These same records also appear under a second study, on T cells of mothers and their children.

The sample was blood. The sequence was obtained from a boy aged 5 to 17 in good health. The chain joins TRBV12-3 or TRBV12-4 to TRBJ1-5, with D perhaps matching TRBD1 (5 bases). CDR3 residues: CASSLSWGTSNQPQHF. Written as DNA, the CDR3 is TGTGCCAGCAGTTTATCGTGGGGGACCAGCAATCAGCCCCAGCATTTT.